Listed below are T cell receptor beta chains from one sample, sequenced in a study of PD-1 blockade in classical Hodgkin lymphoma. Repertoires were generated with immunoSEQ multiplex PCR, while TCRdb's copy carries only in-frame clones and drops some. The sample has about 110,000 clones; 89% are singletons. Sequencing used peripheral blood mononuclear cells (PBMCs), obtained before the second cycle of nivolumab. The source of these receptors is a human donor with classical Hodgkin lymphoma. The CDR3 runs from the conserved cysteine through the conserved F or W. The D gene is left open where the match is weak. The size of a clone is reported for some rows only, either as once, few or many, or as a class for expanded clones.

-	TRBV5-1	TRBD2	TRBJ2-1	CASSSGVLAGLYNEQFF	TGCGCCAGCAGCTCCGGCGTACTAGCGGGCCTCTACAATGAGCAGTTCTTC
-	TRBV14	-	TRBJ2-7	CASSLGQNTYEQYF	TGTGCCAGCAGCCTAGGACAGAATACCTACGAGCAGTACTTC
-	TRBV4-2	-	TRBJ2-1	CASSQVPMEVWTYNEQFF	TGTGCCAGCAGCCAAGTGCCCATGGAGGTTTGGACCTACAATGAGCAGTTCTTC
-	TRBV4-3	TRBD1	TRBJ1-2	CASSQGSGTGGGYTF	TGCGCCAGCAGCCAGGGATCCGGGACAGGAGGTGGCTACACCTTC
-	TRBV6-5	-	TRBJ1-2	CASNTRDYYGYTF	TGTGCCAGCAACACCCGGGACTACTATGGCTACACCTTC
-	TRBV9	TRBD1	TRBJ2-6	CASSGWDRGTGANVLTF	TGTGCCAGCAGCGGTTGGGACAGGGGAACTGGGGCCAACGTCCTGACTTTC
-	TRBV19	TRBD2	TRBJ2-1	CASSPRLAGNEQFF	TGTGCCAGTAGTCCAAGACTAGCGGGCAATGAGCAGTTCTTC
-	TRBV2	-	TRBJ1-5	CASSGSMSNQPQHF	TGTGCCAGCAGTGGAAGTATGAGCAATCAGCCCCAGCATTTT
-	TRBV6-6	-	TRBJ1-5	CASTEPNQPQHF	TGTGCCAGCACTGAACCAAATCAGCCCCAGCATTTT
-	TRBV18	-	TRBJ1-4	CASSPHGGTNEKLFF	TGTGCCAGCTCACCACACGGGGGGACTAATGAAAAACTGTTTTTT
-	TRBV27	-	TRBJ2-7	CASSLDSSYEQYF	TGTGCCAGCAGTTTGGACAGTTCCTACGAGCAGTACTTC
-	TRBV5-1	TRBD2	TRBJ2-3	CASSRAGGTDTQYF	TGCGCCAGCAGCCGAGCGGGAGGCACAGATACGCAGTATTTT
-	TRBV6-5	-	TRBJ2-5	CASSREGLQTQYF	TGTGCCAGCAGCAGGGAAGGTTTGCAGACCCAGTACTTC
-	TRBV7-2	-	TRBJ1-3	CASSLGYGIGNTIYF	TGTGCCAGCAGCTTAGGGTACGGCATCGGAAACACCATATATTTT
-	TRBV5-4	TRBD1	TRBJ2-5	CASRLTGGGETQYF	TGTGCCAGCAGGCTGACAGGGGGAGGAGAGACCCAGTACTTC
once	TRBV27	-	TRBJ2-3	CASSAGTGATYTQYF	TGTGCCAGCAGTGCCGGGACCGGAGCAACTTATACGCAGTATTTT
-	TRBV7-8	-	TRBJ1-2	CASSLGVLWDYGYTF	TGTGCCAGCAGCTTAGGCGTTCTCTGGGACTATGGCTACACCTTC
-	TRBV7-7	-	TRBJ2-7	CASSPGTAPDYEQYF	TGTGCCAGCAGCCCGGGGACGGCCCCTGACTACGAGCAGTACTTC
few	TRBV2	TRBD2	TRBJ2-1	CASRGTSLEQFF	TGTGCCAGCAGGGGGACTAGCTTGGAGCAGTTCTTC
once	TRBV19	-	TRBJ2-1	CASSIVETLYNEQFF	TGTGCCAGTAGTATAGTCGAGACACTTTACAATGAGCAGTTCTTC
-	TRBV6-1	-	TRBJ1-1	CASSGKAPYQAGEAFF	TGTGCCAGCAGTGGTAAGGCACCCTATCAAGCAGGGGAAGCTTTCTTT
-	TRBV5-1	TRBD2	TRBJ2-2	CASSPGTSDTGELFF	TGCGCCAGCAGCCCCGGGACTAGCGACACCGGGGAGCTGTTTTTT
few	TRBV5-1	-	TRBJ1-1	CASSLVYQGGTEAFF	TGCGCCAGCAGCTTGGTGTACCAGGGTGGCACTGAAGCTTTCTTT
-	TRBV19	TRBD1	TRBJ2-1	CASSAQGTGAREQFF	TGTGCCAGTAGTGCCCAAGGGACAGGGGCGAGGGAGCAGTTCTTC
once	TRBV6-5	TRBD1	TRBJ2-7	CATTGQGRGEQYF	TGTGCCACTACGGGACAGGGTCGAGGCGAGCAGTACTTC
-	TRBV27	-	TRBJ2-7	CASSFSTQGSYEQYF	TGTGCCAGCAGTTTCTCTACCCAGGGGTCCTACGAGCAGTACTTC
-	TRBV18	TRBD2	TRBJ2-3	CASSSLPGLADTDTQYF	TGTGCCAGCTCCAGCTTACCGGGACTAGCGGATACAGATACGCAGTATTTT
-	TRBV9	TRBD1	TRBJ1-2	CASSVGTGLNYGYTF	TGTGCCAGCAGCGTAGGGACAGGGCTCAACTATGGCTACACCTTC
many	TRBV2	TRBD2	TRBJ2-5	CASRGLAGGPQETQYF	TGTGCCAGCAGGGGACTAGCGGGAGGGCCCCAAGAGACCCAGTACTTC
-	TRBV18	TRBD1	TRBJ2-1	CASSPLGTGPNEQFF	TGTGCCAGCTCACCATTGGGGACAGGCCCCAATGAGCAGTTCTTC
-	TRBV7-9	TRBD1	TRBJ2-2	CASSLGQGVNTGELFF	TGTGCCAGCAGCTTAGGACAGGGAGTTAACACCGGGGAGCTGTTTTTT
once	TRBV28	-	TRBJ1-2	CASSVGYGYTF	TGTGCCAGCAGTGTTGGCTATGGCTACACCTTC
-	TRBV29-1	TRBD1	TRBJ2-7	CSVILRDRGYEQYF	TGCAGCGTTATACTCCGGGACAGGGGGTACGAGCAGTACTTC
-	TRBV27	-	TRBJ2-7	CASSLQETYEQYF	TGTGCCAGCAGTTTACAGGAGACCTACGAGCAGTACTTC
-	TRBV5-4	-	TRBJ2-3	CASSVVAYDTDTQYF	TGTGCCAGCAGCGTAGTAGCCTACGACACAGATACGCAGTATTTT
-	TRBV6-1	-	TRBJ1-1	CASSFTAEAFF	TGTGCCAGCAGTTTCACGGCTGAAGCTTTCTTT
-	TRBV5-1	TRBD1	TRBJ2-2	CASSLAGTGSGGELFF	TGCGCCAGCAGCTTGGCCGGGACAGGGTCGGGCGGGGAGCTGTTTTTT
once	TRBV27	-	TRBJ1-2	CASSSTGRLYGYTF	TGTGCCAGCAGTTCTACCGGGAGACTTTATGGCTACACCTTC
-	TRBV18	-	TRBJ2-7	CASSPPGAGEQYF	TGTGCCAGCTCACCCCCGGGTGCTGGCGAGCAGTACTTC
-	TRBV4-1	TRBD2	TRBJ2-1	CASSQDLRGSSYNEQFF	TGCGCCAGCAGCCAAGATCTTCGCGGGAGCTCCTACAATGAGCAGTTCTTC
-	TRBV27	-	TRBJ2-7	CASSFRNGRGSHEQYF	TGTGCCAGCAGTTTCCGCAATGGAAGGGGAAGCCACGAGCAGTACTTC
-	TRBV6-1	-	TRBJ1-5	CASSEDSSRNQPQHF	TGTGCCAGCAGTGAAGACTCCTCGAGAAATCAGCCCCAGCATTTT
-	TRBV11-1	-	TRBJ1-1	CASSRGGSTLEAFF	TGTGCCAGCAGCCGAGGGGGGTCCACCCTGGAAGCTTTCTTT
-	TRBV7-2	-	TRBJ2-7	CASSPPGTLIYYEQYF	TGTGCCAGCAGCCCCCCCGGGACCCTCATCTACTACGAGCAGTACTTC
-	TRBV2	-	TRBJ2-6	CASSYRGSGANVLTF	TGTGCCAGCAGTTACCGCGGCTCTGGGGCCAACGTCCTGACTTTC
-	TRBV7-2	-	TRBJ1-5	CASSLVQGWNQPQHF	TGTGCCAGCAGCTTAGTGCAGGGGTGGAATCAGCCCCAGCATTTT
-	TRBV7-2	TRBD2	TRBJ2-5	CASSSGLAGETQYF	TGTGCCAGCAGCTCTGGACTAGCGGGTGAGACCCAGTACTTC
-	TRBV18	-	TRBJ1-1	CASSPERAENTEAFF	TGTGCCAGCTCACCCGAGAGGGCGGAGAACACTGAAGCTTTCTTT
-	TRBV5-6	-	TRBJ1-6	CASSLMVGQGKSPLHF	TGTGCCAGCAGCTTGATGGTCGGGCAGGGAAAATCACCCCTCCACTTT
-	TRBV5-1	TRBD1	TRBJ1-5	CASSLGTGDSNQPQHF	TGCGCCAGCAGCTTGGGGACAGGGGATAGCAATCAGCCCCAGCATTTT
-	TRBV27	TRBD2	TRBJ2-1	CASSRRGAYNEQFF	TGTGCCAGCAGTAGGCGGGGGGCCTACAATGAGCAGTTCTTC
-	TRBV20-1	-	TRBJ2-7	CSPPQGSEQYF	TGCAGTCCTCCCCAGGGGTCCGAGCAGTACTTC